The present T cell receptor beta chain was sequenced within a study of Ad26.COV2.S vaccination and SARS-CoV-2 variants. Background on the study: Within the COV1001 Ad26.COV2.S trial arm, the donor was enrolled. Ad26.COV2.S shots went into the muscle once or twice, 56 days apart. Points from the study as a whole: Reportedly, after vaccination the spike-specific CD8+ and CD4+ T cell responses displayed substantial breadth. Possibly, TCR breadth and depth analyses underestimated total T cell responses.

The germline gives CDR1 KGHDR, CDR2 SFDVKD. The CDR3 length is 15 residues. Trimming removed 5 bases at V and 3 bases at J, with 15 bases between. Points on this clone: What it binds is unknown.

Treatment defined: around 19 received Ad26.COV2.S at low or high dose, single or two shots; about 5 received placebo; per-sample allocation not given. Samples came from day 63 after the first vaccine or placebo injection. Produced via immunoSEQ multiplex PCR; TCRdb's table is partial and in-frame only. The table has a few hundred thousand clones, around 86% seen once. Sequenced material: peripheral blood, taken in a trial of Ad26.COV2.S vaccine versus placebo. This rearrangement joins TRBV24-1 to TRBJ1-2; no clear D gene. This receptor was identified in a person aged 18 to 59 who received the Ad26.COV2.S COVID-19 vaccine or a placebo. The CDR3: CATSVGNSKYYGYTF. The CDR3 DNA follows: TGTGCCACCAGTGTAGGAAACAGCAAATACTATGGCTACACCTTC.